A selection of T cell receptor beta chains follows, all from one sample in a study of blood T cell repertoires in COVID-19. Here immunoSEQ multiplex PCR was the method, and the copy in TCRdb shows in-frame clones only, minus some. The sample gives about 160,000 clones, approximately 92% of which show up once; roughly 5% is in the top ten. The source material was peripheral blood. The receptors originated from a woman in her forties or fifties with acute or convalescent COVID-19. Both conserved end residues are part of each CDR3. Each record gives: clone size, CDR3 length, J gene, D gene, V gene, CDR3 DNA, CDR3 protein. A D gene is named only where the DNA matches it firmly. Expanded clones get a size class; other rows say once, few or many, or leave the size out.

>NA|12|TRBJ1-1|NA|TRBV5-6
TGTGCCAGCAGCTGGCAGGACACTGAAGCTTTCTTT
CASSWQDTEAFF
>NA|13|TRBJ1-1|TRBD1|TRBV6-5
TGTGCCAGCACCGGACAGGGCAACACTGAAGCTTTCTTT
CASTGQGNTEAFF
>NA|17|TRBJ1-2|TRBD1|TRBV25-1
TGTGCCAGCAGTGGGGTTCCCGGGACAGGGGGCGACTATGGCTACACCTTC
CASSGVPGTGGDYGYTF
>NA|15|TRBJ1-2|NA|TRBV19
TGTGCCAGCCTAGGGTACCTACAGGGAAATGATGGCTACACCTTC
CASLGYLQGNDGYTF
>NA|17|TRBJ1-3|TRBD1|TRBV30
TGTGCCTGGACCGGGACAGCAGTCCTAGTCTCTGGAAACACCATATATTTT
CAWTGTAVLVSGNTIYF
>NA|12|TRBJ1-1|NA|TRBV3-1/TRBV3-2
TGTGCCAGCAGCCGGCCGGGCACTGAAGCTTTCTTT
CASSRPGTEAFF
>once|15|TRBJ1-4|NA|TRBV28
TGTGCCAGCAGTATAGGGGGGGCGGGTATTGAAAAACTGTTTTTT
CASSIGGAGIEKLFF
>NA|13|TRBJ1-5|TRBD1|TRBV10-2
TGCGCCAGCAGCCACAGGGGCGACCAGCCCCAGCATTTT
CASSHRGDQPQHF
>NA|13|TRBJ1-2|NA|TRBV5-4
TGTGCCAGCAGCCCCCCGGGGAGCTATGGCTACACCTTC
CASSPPGSYGYTF
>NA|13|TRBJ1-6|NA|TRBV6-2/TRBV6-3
TGTGCCAGCAGCCTCGACGGAGGCGGCAACCTCCACTTT
CASSLDGGGNLHF
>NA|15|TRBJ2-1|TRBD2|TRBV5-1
TGCGCCAGCAGCTTCGCGGGGGGAGGCTACAATGAGCAGTTCTTC
CASSFAGGGYNEQFF
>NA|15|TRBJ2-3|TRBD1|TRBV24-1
TGTGCCACCAGTGCTTCCGGGACAGGAGAAGGTACGCAGTATTTT
CATSASGTGEGTQYF
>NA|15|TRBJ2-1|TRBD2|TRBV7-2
TGTGCCAGCAGCTTAGGAGCGGGGAACTACAATGAGCAGTTCTTC
CASSLGAGNYNEQFF
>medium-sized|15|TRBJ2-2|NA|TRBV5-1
TGCGCCAGCAGCTTCTTTCAGGGGAACACCGGGGAGCTGTTTTTT
CASSFFQGNTGELFF
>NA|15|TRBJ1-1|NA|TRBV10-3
TGTGCCATCAGTGAGTCATGGGACATCATGGCTGAAGCTTTCTTT
CAISESWDIMAEAFF
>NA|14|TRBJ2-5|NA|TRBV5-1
TGCGCCAGCAGTCTAGAGGGCAGACAAGAGACCCAGTACTTC
CASSLEGRQETQYF
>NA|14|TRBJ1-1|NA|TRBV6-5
TGTGCCAGCAGTTCCATCGGGGGGGATTCTGAAGCTTTCTTT
CASSSIGGDSEAFF
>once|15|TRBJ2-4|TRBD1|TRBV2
TGTGCCAGCAGTGAATTTCGGACAGGGGAGAACATTCAGTACTTC
CASSEFRTGENIQYF
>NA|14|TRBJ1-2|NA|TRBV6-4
TGTGCCAGCAGTGACGGTAACAGGGTGGATGGCTACACCTTC
CASSDGNRVDGYTF
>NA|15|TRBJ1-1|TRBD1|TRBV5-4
TGTGCCAGCAGCGTAGGACAGGGGGCGAACACTGAAGCTTTCTTT
CASSVGQGANTEAFF
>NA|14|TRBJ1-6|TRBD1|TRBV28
TGTGCCAGCAGCTCTGGTATGACCAGACAGGGGATCCACTTT
CASSSGMTRQGIHF
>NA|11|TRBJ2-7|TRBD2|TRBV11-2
TGTGCCAGCACTGCGGGGGGCCGGCAGTACTTC
CASTAGGRQYF
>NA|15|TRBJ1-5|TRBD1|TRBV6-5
TGTGCCAGCATCGACAGGGGATCTAGCAATCAGCCCCAGCATTTT
CASIDRGSSNQPQHF